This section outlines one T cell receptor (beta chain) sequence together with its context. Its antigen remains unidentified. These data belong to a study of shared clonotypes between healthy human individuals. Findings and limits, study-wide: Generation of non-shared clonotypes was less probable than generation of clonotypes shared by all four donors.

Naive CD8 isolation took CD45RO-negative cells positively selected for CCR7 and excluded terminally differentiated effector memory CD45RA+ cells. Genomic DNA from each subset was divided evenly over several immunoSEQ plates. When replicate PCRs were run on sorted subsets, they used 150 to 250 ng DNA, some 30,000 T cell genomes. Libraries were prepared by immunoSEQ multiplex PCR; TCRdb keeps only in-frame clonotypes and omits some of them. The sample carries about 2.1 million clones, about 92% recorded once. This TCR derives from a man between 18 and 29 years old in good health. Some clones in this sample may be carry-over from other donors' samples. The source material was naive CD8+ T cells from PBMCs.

For the CDR3, the DNA is TGTGCCAGCAGCCCGGACAGGGGCGGGGGCAATGAGCAGTTCTTC. This sequence encodes CASSPDRGGGNEQFF. The chain couples TRBV7-6 to TRBJ2-1, with TRBD1 matching over 9 bases. The V gene's germline CDR1 is SGHVS and CDR2 FNYEAQ. This CDR3 contains 15 residues. Losses at the gene ends were 5 bases for V and 6 bases for J; bases not matched to a gene: 8.